This T cell receptor (beta chain) appears in the sequencing data of a study of technical replicates of blood from a handful of donors. Libraries were prepared by immunoSEQ multiplex PCR; TCRdb keeps only in-frame clonotypes and omits some of them. The table shows 70,000 to 85,000 clones, with 92% occurring only once. The sample holds one count of this clone. Trimming stripped 8 bases from V and 4 bases from J, with 19 bases between. The CDR3 runs 15 residues. CDR1 and CDR2 from the germline V gene are SGHRS and YFSETQ. Sequenced material: T cells isolated from PBMCs. The chain employs TRBV5-1 and TRBJ2-1, with D perhaps matching TRBD1 (7 bases). The sequence was obtained from a human donor in good health. CDR3 region: CASTDRRRAYNEQFF. The CDR3 nucleotides read TGCGCCAGTACGGACAGGCGGAGGGCTTACAATGAGCAGTTCTTC.